These 8 T cell receptor beta chains were sequenced from one sample in a study of blood T cell repertoires in COVID-19. Here immunoSEQ multiplex PCR was the method, and the copy in TCRdb shows in-frame clones only, minus some. The sample has fewer than 350,000 clones, about 85% seen once. Sequencing was performed on PBMCs or T cells enriched from blood (not recorded which). The receptors derive from a woman younger than 45 who had been exposed to COVID-19.

The genes are TRBV19 and TRBJ1-5, with D possibly being TRBD1 (5 bases). This CDR3 has 15 amino acids. Germline CDR1 is LNHDA and CDR2 is SQIVND (reference sequence). V gave up 3 bases and J gave up 2 bases, with 11 bases separating them. The CDR3 bases are TGTGCCAGTAGTATGGGGGGGTTTGGCAATCAGCCCCAGCATTTT. It is translated as CASSMGGFGNQPQHF. The full variable domain, with the rest looked up from reference TRBV19 and TRBJ1-5, is DGGITQSPKYLFRKEGQNVTLSCEQNLNHDAMYWYRQDPGQGLRLIYYSQIVNDFQKGDIAEGYSVSREKKESFPLTVTSAQKNPTAFYLCASSMGGFGNQPQHFGDGTRLSIL.

The chain recombines TRBV6-5 with TRBJ1-4, with TRBD1 matching 7 bases. The V gene's germline CDR1 is MNHEY and CDR2 SVGAGI. The CDR3 is 14 residues long. V lost 10 bases to trimming and J lost 0 bases; unmatched junction nucleotides: 5. CDR3 DNA sequence: TGTGCCACCAGGGGGGGGCCAACTAATGAAAAACTGTTTTTT. Amino acids: CATRGGPTNEKLFF.

The V call is TRBV2, the J call TRBJ2-7, with 8 bases lining up with TRBD2. In germline, CDR1 is SNHLY, CDR2 FYNNEI. The CDR3 totals 15 residues. V was pared by 6 bases and J by 2 bases, with 9 bases of the junction left unmatched. This CDR3 is CASSAGGGATYEQYF. In DNA form, the CDR3 reads TGTGCCAGCAGCGCCGGGGGGGGAGCCACCTACGAGCAGTACTTC.

This clone was counted a single time. The genes are TRBV7-6 and TRBJ2-1; 7 bases align to TRBD2. This CDR3 spans 15 amino acids. Trimming removed 1 base from V and 3 bases from J; junction bases left unmatched: 3. Germline V gives CDR1 SGHVS, CDR2 FNYEAQ. The CDR3 here is CASSLETSFYNEQFF. The CDR3 DNA reads as TGTGCCAGCAGCTTAGAGACTAGCTTCTACAATGAGCAGTTCTTC.

The chain couples TRBV27 to TRBJ1-6; no clear D gene. The CDR3 spans 16 residues. Germline V lookup: CDR1 MNHEY, CDR2 SMNVEV (reference sequence). V dropped 2 bases and J dropped 6 bases, with 14 bases sitting between them. The CDR3 protein is CASSLAPSGLNSPLHF. The CDR3 DNA is TGTGCCAGCAGTTTAGCCCCCTCTGGGCTTAATTCACCCCTCCACTTT.

The chain uses TRBV25-1 and TRBJ1-1; the D gene is possibly TRBD1 (6 bases). Germline V gene lookup returns CDR1 MGHDK and CDR2 SYGVNS. The CDR3 is 15 residues long. Deletions cut 4 bases from V and 8 bases from J, with 20 bases between. Here the CDR3 reads CASSVRQVPLGEAFF. CDR3 bases: TGTGCCAGCAGTGTTAGACAGGTCCCTCTTGGGGAAGCTTTCTTT.

The chain joins TRBV5-1 to TRBJ2-7; no clear D gene. The CDR3 is made up of 13 amino acids. Germline V CDR1 and CDR2: SGHRS, YFSETQ. V dropped 0 bases and J dropped 6 bases, with 10 bases sitting between them. CDR3 protein: CASSLAQNPEQYF. The DNA of the CDR3 is TGCGCCAGCAGCTTGGCACAGAATCCCGAGCAGTACTTC.

This clone was seen once. The chain combines TRBV28 with TRBJ2-7, with D possibly being TRBD2 (6 bases). Per the germline V gene, CDR1 is MDHEN and CDR2 is SYDVKM. V was clipped by 2 bases and J by 2 bases, with 13 bases between them. CDR3 length equals 15 residues. This CDR3 reads CASSLSLTGAYEQYF. DNA of the CDR3: TGTGCCAGCAGTTTAAGCTTGACGGGAGCCTACGAGCAGTACTTC.